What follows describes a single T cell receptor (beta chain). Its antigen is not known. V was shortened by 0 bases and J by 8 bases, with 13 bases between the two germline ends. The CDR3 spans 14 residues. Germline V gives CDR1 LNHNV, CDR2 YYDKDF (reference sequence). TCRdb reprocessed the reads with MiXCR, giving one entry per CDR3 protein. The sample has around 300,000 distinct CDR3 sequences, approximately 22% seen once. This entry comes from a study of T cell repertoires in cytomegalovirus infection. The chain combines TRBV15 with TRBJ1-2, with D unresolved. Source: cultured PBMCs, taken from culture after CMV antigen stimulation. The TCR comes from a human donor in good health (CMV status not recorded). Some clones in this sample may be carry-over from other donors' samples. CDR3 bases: TGTGCCACCAGCAGAGAGACGGCGGGAATAGGCTACACCTTC. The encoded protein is CATSRETAGIGYTF.